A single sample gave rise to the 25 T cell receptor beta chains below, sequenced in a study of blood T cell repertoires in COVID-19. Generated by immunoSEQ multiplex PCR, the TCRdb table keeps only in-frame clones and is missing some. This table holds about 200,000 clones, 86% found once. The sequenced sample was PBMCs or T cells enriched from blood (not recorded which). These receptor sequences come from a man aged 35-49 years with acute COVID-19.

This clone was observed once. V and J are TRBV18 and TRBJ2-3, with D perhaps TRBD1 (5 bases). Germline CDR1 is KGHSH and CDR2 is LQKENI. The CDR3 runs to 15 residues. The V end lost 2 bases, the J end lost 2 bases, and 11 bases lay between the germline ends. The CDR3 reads CASSPSAGYTDTQYF. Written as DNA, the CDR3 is TGTGCCAGCTCACCAAGTGCAGGGTACACAGATACGCAGTATTTT.

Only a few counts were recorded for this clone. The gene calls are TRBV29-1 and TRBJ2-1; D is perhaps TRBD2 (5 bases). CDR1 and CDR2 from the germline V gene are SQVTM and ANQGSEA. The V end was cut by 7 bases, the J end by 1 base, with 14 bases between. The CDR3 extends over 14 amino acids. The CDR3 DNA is TGCAGCGCACCAGGCACTAGTTCCTACAATGAGCAGTTCTTC. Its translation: CSAPGTSSYNEQFF.

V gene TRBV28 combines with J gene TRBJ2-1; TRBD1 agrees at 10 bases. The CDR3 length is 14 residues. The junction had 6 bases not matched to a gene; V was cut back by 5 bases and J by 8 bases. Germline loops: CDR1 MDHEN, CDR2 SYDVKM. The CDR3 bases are TGTGCCAGCAGTCCGGGACAGGGGAGGCATGAGCAGTTCTTC. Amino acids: CASSPGQGRHEQFF.

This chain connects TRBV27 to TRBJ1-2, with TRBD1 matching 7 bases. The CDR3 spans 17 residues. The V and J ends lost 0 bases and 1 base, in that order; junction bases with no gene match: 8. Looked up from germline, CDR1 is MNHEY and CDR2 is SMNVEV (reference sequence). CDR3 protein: CASSLSIVTGLNYGYTF. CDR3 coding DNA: TGTGCCAGCAGTTTATCGATAGTGACAGGGCTTAACTATGGCTACACCTTC.

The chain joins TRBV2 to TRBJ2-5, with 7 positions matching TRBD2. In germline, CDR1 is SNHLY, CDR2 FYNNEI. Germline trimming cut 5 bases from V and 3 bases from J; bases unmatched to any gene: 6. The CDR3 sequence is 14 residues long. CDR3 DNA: TGTGCCAGCAGTCCCACTAGCGTCAAAGAGACCCAGTACTTC. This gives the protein CASSPTSVKETQYF.

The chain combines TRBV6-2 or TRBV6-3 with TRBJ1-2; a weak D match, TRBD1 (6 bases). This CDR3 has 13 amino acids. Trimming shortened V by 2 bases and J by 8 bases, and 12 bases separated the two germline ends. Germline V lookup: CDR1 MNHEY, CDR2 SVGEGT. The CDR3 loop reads CASSYTRQAGYTF. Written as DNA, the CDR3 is TGTGCCAGCAGTTACACAAGACAGGCCGGCTACACCTTC.

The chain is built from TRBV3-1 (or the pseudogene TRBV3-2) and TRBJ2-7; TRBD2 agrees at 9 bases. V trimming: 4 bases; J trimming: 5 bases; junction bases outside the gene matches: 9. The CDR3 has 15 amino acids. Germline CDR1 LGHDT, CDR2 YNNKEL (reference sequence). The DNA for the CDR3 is TGTGCCAGCAGCCCAGTAGCGGGAGAATCCCACGAGCAGTACTTC. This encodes CASSPVAGESHEQYF.

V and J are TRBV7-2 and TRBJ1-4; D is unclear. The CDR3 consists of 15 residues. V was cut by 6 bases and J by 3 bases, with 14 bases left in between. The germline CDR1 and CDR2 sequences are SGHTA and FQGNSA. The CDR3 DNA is TGTGCCAGCAGTCGCACCCGGGGTTCTAATGAAAAACTGTTTTTT. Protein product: CASSRTRGSNEKLFF.

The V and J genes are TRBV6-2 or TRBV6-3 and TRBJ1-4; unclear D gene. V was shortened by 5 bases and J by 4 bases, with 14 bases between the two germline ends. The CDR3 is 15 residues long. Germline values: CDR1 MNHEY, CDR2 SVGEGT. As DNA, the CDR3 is TGTGCCAGCAGTACCCCAACGGTCCTTAATGAAAAACTGTTTTTT. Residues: CASSTPTVLNEKLFF.

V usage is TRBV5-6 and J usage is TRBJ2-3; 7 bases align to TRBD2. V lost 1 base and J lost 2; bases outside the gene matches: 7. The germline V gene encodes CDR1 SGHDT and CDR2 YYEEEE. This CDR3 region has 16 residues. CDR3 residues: CASSLFPSGDTDTQYF. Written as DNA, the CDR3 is TGTGCCAGCAGCTTGTTTCCCAGCGGGGACACAGATACGCAGTATTTT.

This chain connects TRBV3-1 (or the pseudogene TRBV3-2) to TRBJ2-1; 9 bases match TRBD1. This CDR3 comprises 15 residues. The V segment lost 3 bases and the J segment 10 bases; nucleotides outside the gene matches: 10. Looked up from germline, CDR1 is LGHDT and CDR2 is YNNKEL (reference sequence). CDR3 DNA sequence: TGTGCCAGCAGCCACACGACAGGGGGTGGCAAAGAGCAGTTCTTC. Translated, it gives CASSHTTGGGKEQFF.

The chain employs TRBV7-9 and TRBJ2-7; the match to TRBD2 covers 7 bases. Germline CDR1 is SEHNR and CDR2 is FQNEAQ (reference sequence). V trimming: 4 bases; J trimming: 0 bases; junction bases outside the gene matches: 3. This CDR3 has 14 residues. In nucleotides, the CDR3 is TGTGCCAGCAGCTCCCAGCGGGGCTCCTACGAGCAGTACTTC. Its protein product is CASSSQRGSYEQYF.

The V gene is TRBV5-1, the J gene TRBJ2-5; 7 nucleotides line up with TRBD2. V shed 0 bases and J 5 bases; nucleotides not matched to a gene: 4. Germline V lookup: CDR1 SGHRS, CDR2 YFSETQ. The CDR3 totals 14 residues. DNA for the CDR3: TGCGCCAGCAGCTTGGCGGGAGCGGGGGAGACCCAGTACTTC. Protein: CASSLAGAGETQYF.

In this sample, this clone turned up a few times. The CDR3: CASSLRQGVQPQHF. In nucleotides, the CDR3 is TGTGCCAGCAGCCTACGACAGGGTGTTCAGCCCCAGCATTTT. V and J are TRBV7-3 and TRBJ1-5; 7 nucleotides line up with TRBD1. The CDR3 covers 14 residues. Losses at the gene ends were 5 bases for V and 6 bases for J; bases not matched to a gene: 7. Per the germline V gene, CDR1 is SGHTA and CDR2 is FQGTGA.

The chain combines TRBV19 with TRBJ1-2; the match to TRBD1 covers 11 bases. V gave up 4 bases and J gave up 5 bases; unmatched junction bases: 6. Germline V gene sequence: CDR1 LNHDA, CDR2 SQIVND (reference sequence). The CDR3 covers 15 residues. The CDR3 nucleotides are TGTGCCAGTAGTACGACCGGGACAGGGGGATATGGCTACACCTTC. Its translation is CASSTTGTGGYGYTF.

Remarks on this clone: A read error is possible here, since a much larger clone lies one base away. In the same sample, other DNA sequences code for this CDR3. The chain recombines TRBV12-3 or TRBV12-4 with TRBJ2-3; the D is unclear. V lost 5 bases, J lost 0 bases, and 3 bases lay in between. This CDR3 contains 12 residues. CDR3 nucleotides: TGTGCCAGCAGTCCTAGCACAGATACGCAGTATTTT. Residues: CASSPSTDTQYF.

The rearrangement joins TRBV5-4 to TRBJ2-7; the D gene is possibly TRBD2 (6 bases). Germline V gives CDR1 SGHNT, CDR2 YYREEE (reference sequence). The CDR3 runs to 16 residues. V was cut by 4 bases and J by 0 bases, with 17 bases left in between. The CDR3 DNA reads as TGTGCCAGCAGCAACGGTGCGGGGAAGCCCTCCTACGAGCAGTACTTC. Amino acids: CASSNGAGKPSYEQYF.

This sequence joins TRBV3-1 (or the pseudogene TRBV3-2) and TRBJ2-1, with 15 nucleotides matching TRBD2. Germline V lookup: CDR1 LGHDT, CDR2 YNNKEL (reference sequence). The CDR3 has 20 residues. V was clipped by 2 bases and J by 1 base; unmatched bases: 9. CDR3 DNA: TGTGCCAGCAGCCAAACCGGGACTAGCGGGAGGTTACTTTCCTACAATGAGCAGTTCTTC. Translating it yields CASSQTGTSGRLLSYNEQFF.

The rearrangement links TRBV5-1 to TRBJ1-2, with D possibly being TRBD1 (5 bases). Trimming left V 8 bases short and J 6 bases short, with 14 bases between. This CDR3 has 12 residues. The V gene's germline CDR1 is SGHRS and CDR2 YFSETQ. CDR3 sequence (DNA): TGCGCCAGTACCGGGACGGGAGATGGCTACACCTTC. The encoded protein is CASTGTGDGYTF.

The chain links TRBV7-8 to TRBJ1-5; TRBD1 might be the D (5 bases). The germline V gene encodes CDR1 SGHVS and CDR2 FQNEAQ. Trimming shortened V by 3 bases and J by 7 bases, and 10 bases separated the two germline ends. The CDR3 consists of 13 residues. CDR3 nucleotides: TGTGCCAGCAGCTTCTGGGGCATACAGCCCCAGCATTTT. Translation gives CASSFWGIQPQHF. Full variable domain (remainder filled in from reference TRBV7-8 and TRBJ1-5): GAGVSQSPRYKVAKRGQDVALRCDPISGHVSLFWYQQALGQGPEFLTYFQNEAQLDKSGLPSDRFFAERPEGSVSTLKIQRTQQEDSAVYLCASSFWGIQPQHFGDGTRLSIL.

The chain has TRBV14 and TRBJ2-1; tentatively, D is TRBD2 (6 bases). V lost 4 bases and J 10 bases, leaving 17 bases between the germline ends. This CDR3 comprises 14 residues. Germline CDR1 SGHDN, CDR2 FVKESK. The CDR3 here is CASSRWDRAGEQFF. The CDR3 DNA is TGTGCCAGCAGCCGGTGGGACCGGGCGGGGGAGCAGTTCTTC.

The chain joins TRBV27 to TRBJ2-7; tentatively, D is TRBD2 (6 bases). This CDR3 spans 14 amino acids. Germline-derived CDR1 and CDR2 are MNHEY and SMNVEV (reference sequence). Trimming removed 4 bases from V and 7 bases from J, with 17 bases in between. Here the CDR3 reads CASSYLGGTKEQYF. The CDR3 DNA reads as TGTGCCAGCAGTTACCTTGGGGGGACGAAGGAGCAGTACTTC.

The CDR3 here is CASSPWLNYEQYF. CDR3 DNA sequence: TGCGCCAGCAGCCCGTGGCTCAACTACGAGCAGTACTTC. This chain joins TRBV4-1 and TRBJ2-7; no firm D call. This CDR3 comprises 13 residues. Germline V gene lookup returns CDR1 MGHRA and CDR2 YSYEKL. The V and J ends lost 4 bases and 3 bases respectively, with 10 bases between them.

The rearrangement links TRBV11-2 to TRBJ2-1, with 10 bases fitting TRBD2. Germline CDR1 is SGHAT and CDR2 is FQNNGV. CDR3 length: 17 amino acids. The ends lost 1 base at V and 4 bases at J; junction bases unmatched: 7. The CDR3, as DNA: TGTGCCAGCAGCTTAGGGGTCCTAGCGGGAGATTACAATGAGCAGTTCTTC. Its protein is CASSLGVLAGDYNEQFF.

In DNA form, the CDR3 reads TGTGCCAGCACCCCCCGGGCAGGGGGGAATGGCTACACCTTC. Its protein product is CASTPRAGGNGYTF. This rearrangement joins TRBV6-5 to TRBJ1-2; 7 bases agree with TRBD1. This CDR3 spans 14 amino acids. Germline CDR1 MNHEY, CDR2 SVGAGI. With V trimmed by 7 bases and J by 6 bases, 11 bases remained unmatched.